This T cell receptor beta chain stems from a study of PD-1 blockade in classical Hodgkin lymphoma. Described time point: cycle 4 day 1 (C4D1), after 6 weeks of nivolumab. Every one of the patients relapsed after autologous stem cell transplantation (brentuximab vedotin exposure was variable). The CDR3 consists of 17 residues. Per germline, CDR1 MNHEY and CDR2 SMNVEV (reference sequence). V lost 0 bases to trimming and J lost 1 base; unmatched junction nucleotides: 9. Libraries were prepared by immunoSEQ multiplex PCR; TCRdb keeps only in-frame clonotypes and omits some of them. The sample contains approximately 96,000 clones, around 93% of which appear only once.

The receptor was derived from a human donor with classical Hodgkin lymphoma. The J gene is TRBJ2-7, the V gene TRBV27, with TRBD2 identical over 7 bases. The sample here was peripheral blood mononuclear cells (PBMCs), taken before the fourth cycle of nivolumab. CDR3 loop: CASSLSVRWRESYEQYF. CDR3 nucleotides: TGTGCCAGCAGTTTATCGGTACGGTGGCGGGAGTCCTACGAGCAGTACTTC.